These T cell receptor beta chains were read from a single sample in a study of T cell clonotyping in hematopoietic cell transplantation. Method: immunoSEQ multiplex PCR; TCRdb's copy keeps in-frame clones and lacks some. The table records about 69,000 clones, 90% to 96% of them present only once. Sequenced here: peripheral blood mononuclear cells, sampled before stem cell transplant. The receptor set was obtained from a woman aged 50 to 60 with acute myeloid leukemia. Some clones in this sample may be carry-over from other donors' samples. Each CDR3 is given with its conserved first and last residue.

V gene,J gene,CDR3 protein
TRBV5-1,TRBJ2-1,CASSLSQGVPNEQFF
TRBV7-8,TRBJ2-2,CASSKGLAGSNTGELFF
TRBV28,TRBJ1-3,CASSFSGPLSGNTIYF
TRBV14,TRBJ1-2,CASSQSELGQLNYGYTF
TRBV5-4,TRBJ2-7,CASMGRTSTKQYF
TRBV30,TRBJ2-1,CAWMTSGYNEQFF
TRBV11-2,TRBJ1-3,CASSLPPQGRGNTIYF
TRBV9,TRBJ2-1,CASSFLGVVSMGPPNNEQFF
TRBV5-1,TRBJ2-3,CASSLGRDRDTDTQYF
TRBV2,TRBJ1-2,CASSEVQTGGGLGYTF
TRBV5-6,TRBJ1-2,CASSLGQGTHGYTF
TRBV7-2,TRBJ1-2,CASSLAQNYGYTF
TRBV5-1,TRBJ2-5,CASSLNRGQEALGYF
TRBV7-9,TRBJ2-1,CASSFSETSGQFF
TRBV5-6,TRBJ2-1,CASSLAGAIYNEQFF
TRBV10-3,TRBJ1-4,CAISVDRVGEKLFF
TRBV7-9,TRBJ1-2,CASSTYGANYGYTF
TRBV9,TRBJ2-7,CASSSTSGPYEQYF
TRBV30,TRBJ1-1,CAWSPLQGRTEAFF
TRBV7-7,TRBJ2-5,CASSFGGGLETQYF
TRBV6-1,TRBJ1-2,CASKKDINYGYTF
TRBV19,TRBJ2-7,CATTPPGLDSYEQYF
TRBV6-1,TRBJ2-7,CASSEWGQGSSYEQYF
TRBV2,TRBJ1-2,CASVRDRGRNDYGYTF
TRBV6-6,TRBJ1-2,CASSLSRDAVGGYTF
TRBV28,TRBJ1-4,CASSLLDRGAEKLFF
TRBV11-2,TRBJ1-1,CASSLEANTEAFF
TRBV30,TRBJ1-5,CAWSGDRDQPQHF
TRBV28,TRBJ1-1,CASKTPGQAANTEAFF
TRBV7-6,TRBJ2-7,CASSLSTAYEQYF
TRBV19,TRBJ1-3,CASSINLAGAGNTIYF
TRBV5-5,TRBJ1-6,CASSLREGPPLHF
TRBV13,TRBJ2-5,CASSSKENQETQYF
TRBV2,TRBJ2-2,CASNTLRGRSGELFF
TRBV20-1,TRBJ2-5,CSGLGGETQYF
TRBV4-2,TRBJ2-2,CASSQDLRSGELFF
TRBV28,TRBJ1-2,CASSLPQGGAYGYTF
TRBV30,TRBJ2-3,CAWSAGLAGGPSTDTQYF
TRBV6-4,TRBJ2-7,CASSVDRDYEQYF
TRBV7-2,TRBJ1-3,CASSPYSKVNTIYF
TRBV27,TRBJ1-5,CASSYGQGAQPQHF
TRBV6-6,TRBJ2-2,CASSYPGTGSTGELFF
TRBV7-8,TRBJ2-2,CASSLGGRELFF
TRBV6-5,TRBJ1-4,CASSLGGAGEKLFF
TRBV5-1,TRBJ1-1,CASSLVNFETEAFF
TRBV5-1,TRBJ1-4,CASSPGSTNEKLFF
TRBV28,TRBJ1-1,CASSQPGGNTEAFF
TRBV2,TRBJ2-7,CASSASPAYEQYF
TRBV6-6,TRBJ1-4,CASSIEWGQANEKLFF
TRBV19,TRBJ2-5,CASSIGRSQETQYF